This T cell receptor (beta chain) was found in a study of OX40 agonist ivuxolimab in advanced cancers. Across the whole study: From about 20 to 79 years was the age range, with a mean of around 56 years, and approximately 84% were male. Findings and limits, study-wide: On average, CD8+ T cells showed a greater number of expanded clones than CD4+. Some nonresponders also had low normalized T-cell clonal expansion. The study observed clonal expansion of CD4+ and CD8+ blood T cells by week 6 at 0.1 to 3.0 mg/kg.

This clone was detected only a few times. Antigen specificity is unknown. Some clones are missing from TCRdb's copy, which holds only in-frame ones; the method was immunoSEQ multiplex PCR. The sample records just over 15,000 clones, about 60% being singletons. Trimming removed 3 bases at V and 7 bases at J, with 13 bases between. The germline V gene has CDR1 SGHAT and CDR2 FQDESV (reference sequence). CDR3 length: 14 amino acids. The chain uses TRBV11-1 and TRBJ2-1; unclear D gene. The material was CD4+ or CD8+ T cells sorted from blood, obtained in a trial of the OX40 agonist ivuxolimab. The sequence was collected from an adult with an advanced solid tumor such as melanoma, head and neck, liver or kidney cancer. This CDR3 reads CASSLAGDGNEQFF. CDR3 coding DNA: TGTGCCAGCAGCTTGGCAGGCGATGGGAATGAGCAGTTCTTC.